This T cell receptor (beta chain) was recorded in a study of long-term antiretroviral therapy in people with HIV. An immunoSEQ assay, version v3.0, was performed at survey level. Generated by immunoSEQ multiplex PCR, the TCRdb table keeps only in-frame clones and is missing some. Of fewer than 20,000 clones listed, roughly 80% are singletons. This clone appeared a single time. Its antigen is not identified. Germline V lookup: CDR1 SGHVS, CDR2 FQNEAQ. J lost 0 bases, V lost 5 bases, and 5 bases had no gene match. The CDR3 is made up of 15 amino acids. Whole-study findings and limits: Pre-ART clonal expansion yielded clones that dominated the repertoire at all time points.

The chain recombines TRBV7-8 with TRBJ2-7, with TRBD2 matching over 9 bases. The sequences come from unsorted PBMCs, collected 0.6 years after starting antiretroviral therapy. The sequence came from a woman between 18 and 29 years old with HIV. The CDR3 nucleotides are TGTGCCAGCAGCCCTCGGACTAGCGTCTCCTACGAGCAGTACTTC. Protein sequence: CASSPRTSVSYEQYF.